The sequence of this TCR beta chain was determined in a study of T cells in localized non-small cell lung cancer (TCRdb year 2020). At the level of the whole study: T cell repertoires of 200 to 250 early-stage NSCLC patients were analyzed, with tumors being compared against uninvolved tumor-adjacent lungs. A mean age of 66.3 years was recorded for the NSCLC patients, of whom more than 120 were male and 100 to 110 were female. The cohort comprised some 240 treatment-naïve NSCLC patients with resected, localized lung tumors. Here is what the overall study found, with its caveats: Uninvolved tumor-adjacent lung showed the highest T cell clonality, higher than tumor, which suggests more focused antigenic responses in the adjacent lung. Longer overall survival was associated with higher blood T cell density, whereas shorter survival was associated with higher adjacent-lung clonality. Because of the exploratory design, TCR variables were selected using unadjusted p-values without false-discovery rate correction. Of the top 100 tumor clones, a median of roughly 56 were detected in paired uninvolved adjacent lung; roughly 29 were also among that lung's top 100. Because multi-region tumor sequencing was not done, intratumor heterogeneity could not be ruled out.

The germline V gene gives CDR1 as SNHLY and CDR2 as FYNNEI. The CDR3 holds 17 amino acids from the cysteine to the phenylalanine. Here the CDR3 DNA is all that survives: 51 bases in frame from base 1. V sheds 4 bases and J sheds 0 bases, leaving 16 bases between their ends. In the case of this clone: Its cognate antigen has yet to be identified. Per-base qualities were not stored, and no clone one base away is much larger.

The immunoSEQ Assay was used to sequence TCR beta CDR3 regions from DNA. Processing in the source paper ran as follows. T cell density was computed as TCR beta template counts normalized to usable DNA estimated by amplifying housekeeping genes. Richness was estimated using the preseqR package, with extrapolation to 400,000 templates for PBMC samples and to 120,000 templates for tissue samples. Clonality was defined by subtracting Pielou's evenness from one. Tissue-enriched TCRs were identified by differential abundance testing using productive amino-acid clonotypes, minimum total count 5 and alpha 0.1. The Jaccard Index and the Morisita Overlap Index were used to measure repertoire overlap between compartments. GLIPH clustered TCR beta CDR3s with public tetramer-defined viral CDR3s; viral motifs required at least three viral sequences plus V-gene enrichment. Imported from immuneACCESS, the table was reduced by TCRdb to in-frame sequences with V and J called. These copies leave out some clones; in studies compared against another copy, an unresolved V gene accounts for under half, and the cause of the remainder is not known. V, J and clone size are those of that table, while D and trimming were read from the DNA. The sample table lists around 31,000 clones, around 94% of them with a count of one. The ten largest make up roughly 0.73% of the sample.

At diagnosis, tumor, uninvolved tumor-adjacent lung and peripheral blood were collected and then preserved as a mix of FFPE and fresh-frozen material. For TCR repertoire profiling, blood samples were analyzed as peripheral blood mononuclear cells. The sequence is built from TRBV2 and TRBJ1-5, with a weak D call of TRBD1 (5 bases match). Sequencing was performed on peripheral blood, taken before any cancer treatment. This clonotype was obtained from a woman aged 40 to 75 with stage I lung adenocarcinoma. The DNA sequence is as follows: TGTGCCAGCAGTGTTGGGGGAGGAATAGATAGCAATCAGCCCCAGCATTTT. Its protein is CASSVGGGIDSNQPQHF. When the CDR3 is completed using the reference TRBV2 and TRBJ1-5 genes on either side, the full variable domain is EPEVTQTPSHQVTQMGQEVILRCVPISNHLYFYWYRQILGQKVEFLVSFYNNEISEKSEIFDDQFSVERPDGSNFTLKIRSTKLEDSAMYFCASSVGGGIDSNQPQHFGDGTRLSIL.